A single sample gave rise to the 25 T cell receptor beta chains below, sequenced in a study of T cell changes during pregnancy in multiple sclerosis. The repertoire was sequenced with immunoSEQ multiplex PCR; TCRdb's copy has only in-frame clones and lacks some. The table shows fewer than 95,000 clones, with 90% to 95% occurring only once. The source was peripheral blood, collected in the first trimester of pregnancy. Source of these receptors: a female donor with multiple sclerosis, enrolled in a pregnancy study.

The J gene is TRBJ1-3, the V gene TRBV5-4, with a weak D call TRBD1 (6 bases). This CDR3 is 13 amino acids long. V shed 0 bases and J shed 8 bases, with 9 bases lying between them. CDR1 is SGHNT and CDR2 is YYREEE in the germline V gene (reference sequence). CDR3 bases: TGTGCCAGCAGCTTGGAGGGGGTTGACACCATATATTTT. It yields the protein CASSLEGVDTIYF. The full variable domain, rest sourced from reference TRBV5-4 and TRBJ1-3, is ETGVTQSPTHLIKTRGQQVTLRCSSQSGHNTVSWYQQALGQGPQFIFQYYREEENGRGNFPPRFSGLQFPNYSSELNVNALELDDSALYLCASSLEGVDTIYFGEGSWLTVV.

For the CDR3, the DNA is TGTGCCAGCAGCGTAGTGGGCGGGGGAAACACCGGGGAGCTGTTTTTT. Translated: CASSVVGGGNTGELFF. This chain connects TRBV9 to TRBJ2-2; TRBD2 matches at 7 bases. V was clipped by 0 bases and J by 2 bases; unmatched bases: 4. CDR3 length: 16 residues. Per germline, CDR1 SGDLS and CDR2 YYNGEE.

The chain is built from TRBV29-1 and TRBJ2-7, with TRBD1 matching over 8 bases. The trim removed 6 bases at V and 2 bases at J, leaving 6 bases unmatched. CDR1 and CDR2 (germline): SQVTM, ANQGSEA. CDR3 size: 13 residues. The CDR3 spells CSVAQGATYEQYF. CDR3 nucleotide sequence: TGCAGCGTGGCGCAGGGGGCGACCTACGAGCAGTACTTC.

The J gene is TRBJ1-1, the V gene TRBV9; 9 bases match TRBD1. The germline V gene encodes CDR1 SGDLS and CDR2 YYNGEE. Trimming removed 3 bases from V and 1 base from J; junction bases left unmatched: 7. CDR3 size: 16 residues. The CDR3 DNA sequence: TGTGCCAGCAGCGGTGACAGGGGGTTTAAGAACACTGAAGCTTTCTTT. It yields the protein CASSGDRGFKNTEAFF. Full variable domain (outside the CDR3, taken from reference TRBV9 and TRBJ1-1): DSGVTQTPKHLITATGQRVTLRCSPRSGDLSVYWYQQSLDQGLQFLIQYYNGEERAKGNILERFSAQQFPDLHSELNLSSLELGDSALYFCASSGDRGFKNTEAFFGQGTRLTVV.

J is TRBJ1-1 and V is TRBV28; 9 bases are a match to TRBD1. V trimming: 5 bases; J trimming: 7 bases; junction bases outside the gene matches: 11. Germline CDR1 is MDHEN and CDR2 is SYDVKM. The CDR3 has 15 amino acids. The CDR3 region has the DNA TGTGCCAGCAGTCCACCGGGGACAGGGTCTTATGAAGCTTTCTTT. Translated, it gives CASSPPGTGSYEAFF.

The CDR3 protein is CASSEGPGSSYNEQFF. The CDR3 bases are TGTGCCAGCAGCGAAGGCCCGGGGAGCTCCTACAATGAGCAGTTCTTC. The chain recombines TRBV9 with TRBJ2-1; D possibly corresponds to TRBD2 (5 bases). The CDR3 length is 16 residues. V was cut by 3 bases and J by 0 bases, with 13 bases left in between. Germline lookup yields CDR1 SGDLS and CDR2 YYNGEE. Complete variable domain (other parts from reference TRBV9 and TRBJ2-1): DSGVTQTPKHLITATGQRVTLRCSPRSGDLSVYWYQQSLDQGLQFLIQYYNGEERAKGNILERFSAQQFPDLHSELNLSSLELGDSALYFCASSEGPGSSYNEQFFGPGTRLTVL.

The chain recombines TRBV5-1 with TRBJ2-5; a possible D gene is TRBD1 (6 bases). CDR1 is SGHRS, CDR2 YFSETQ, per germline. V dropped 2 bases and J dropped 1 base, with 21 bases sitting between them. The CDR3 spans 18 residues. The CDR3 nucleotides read TGCGCCAGCAGCTTTCCTGCAAGGGGGACCTGGGGCCAAGAGACCCAGTACTTC. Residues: CASSFPARGTWGQETQYF.

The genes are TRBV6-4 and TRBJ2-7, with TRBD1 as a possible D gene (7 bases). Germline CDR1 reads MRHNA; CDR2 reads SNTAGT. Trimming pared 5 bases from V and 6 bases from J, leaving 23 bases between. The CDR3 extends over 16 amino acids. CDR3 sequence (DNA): TGTGCCAGCAGTTCTGGCCCGGAGGGGGCCCCCTCCGAGCAGTACTTC. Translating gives CASSSGPEGAPSEQYF.

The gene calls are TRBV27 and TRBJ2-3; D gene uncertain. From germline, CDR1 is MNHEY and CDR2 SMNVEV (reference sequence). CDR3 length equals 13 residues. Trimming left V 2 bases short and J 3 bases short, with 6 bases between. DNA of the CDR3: TGTGCCAGCAGTTTAGTTTCTACAGATACGCAGTATTTT. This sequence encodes CASSLVSTDTQYF.

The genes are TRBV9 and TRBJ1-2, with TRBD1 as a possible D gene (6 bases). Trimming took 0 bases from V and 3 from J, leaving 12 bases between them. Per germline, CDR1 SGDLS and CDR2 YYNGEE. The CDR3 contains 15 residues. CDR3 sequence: CASSVGDTRYYGYTF. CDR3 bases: TGTGCCAGCAGCGTAGGGGACACTCGGTACTATGGCTACACCTTC.

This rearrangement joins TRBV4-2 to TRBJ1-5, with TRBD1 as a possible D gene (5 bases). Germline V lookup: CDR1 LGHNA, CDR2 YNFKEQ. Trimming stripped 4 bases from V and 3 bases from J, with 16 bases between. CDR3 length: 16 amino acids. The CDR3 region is CASSPQGGANNQPQHF. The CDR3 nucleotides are TGTGCCAGCAGCCCCCAGGGAGGGGCGAACAATCAGCCCCAGCATTTT.

CDR3 DNA sequence: TGTGCCAGCAGCGTAGAAGGGGGGGCAGGGGAGACCCAGTACTTC. As protein: CASSVEGGAGETQYF. V and J are TRBV9 and TRBJ2-5; D possibly corresponds to TRBD2 (7 bases). V was clipped by 0 bases and J by 5 bases, with 14 bases between them. The germline V gene encodes CDR1 SGDLS and CDR2 YYNGEE. This CDR3 is 15 amino acids long.

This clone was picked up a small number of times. Here the CDR3 DNA reads TGTGCCAGCAGCCCTCTCTCGGGGGTGACAGATACGCAGTATTTT. Translated, it gives CASSPLSGVTDTQYF. The chain recombines TRBV4-2 with TRBJ2-3; TRBD2 might be the D (6 bases). The CDR3 spans 15 residues. CDR1 and CDR2 (germline): LGHNA, YNFKEQ. V lost 4 bases to trimming and J lost 3 bases, with 14 bases between them.

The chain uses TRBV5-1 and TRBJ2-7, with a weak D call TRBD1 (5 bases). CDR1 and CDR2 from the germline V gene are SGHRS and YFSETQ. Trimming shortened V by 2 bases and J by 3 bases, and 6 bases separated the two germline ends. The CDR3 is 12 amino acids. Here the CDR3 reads CASSFQGYEQYF. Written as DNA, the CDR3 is TGCGCCAGCAGCTTCCAGGGCTACGAGCAGTACTTC.

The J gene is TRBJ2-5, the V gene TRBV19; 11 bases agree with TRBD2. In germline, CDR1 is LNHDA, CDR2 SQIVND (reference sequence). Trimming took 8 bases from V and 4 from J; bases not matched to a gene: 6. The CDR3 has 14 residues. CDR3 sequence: CASAYTSGGETQYF. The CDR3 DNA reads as TGTGCCAGTGCCTATACTAGCGGGGGAGAGACCCAGTACTTC.

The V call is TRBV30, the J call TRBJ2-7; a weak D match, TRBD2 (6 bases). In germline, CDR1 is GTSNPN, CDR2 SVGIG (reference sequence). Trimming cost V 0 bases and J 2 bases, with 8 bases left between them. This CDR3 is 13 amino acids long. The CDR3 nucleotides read TGTGCCTGGAGTGTCGGGGGAGCCTACGAGCAGTACTTC. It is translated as CAWSVGGAYEQYF.

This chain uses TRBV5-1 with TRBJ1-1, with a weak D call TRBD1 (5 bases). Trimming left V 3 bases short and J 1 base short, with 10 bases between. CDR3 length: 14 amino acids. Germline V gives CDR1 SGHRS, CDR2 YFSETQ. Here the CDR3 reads CASSWEGWNTEAFF. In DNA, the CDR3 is TGCGCCAGCAGCTGGGAGGGGTGGAACACTGAAGCTTTCTTT.

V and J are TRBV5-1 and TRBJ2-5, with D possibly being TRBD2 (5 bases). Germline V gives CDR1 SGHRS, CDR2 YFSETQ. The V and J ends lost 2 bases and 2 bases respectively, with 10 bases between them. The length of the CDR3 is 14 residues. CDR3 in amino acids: CASSFILGQETQYF. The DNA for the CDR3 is TGCGCCAGCAGCTTCATACTAGGTCAAGAGACCCAGTACTTC.

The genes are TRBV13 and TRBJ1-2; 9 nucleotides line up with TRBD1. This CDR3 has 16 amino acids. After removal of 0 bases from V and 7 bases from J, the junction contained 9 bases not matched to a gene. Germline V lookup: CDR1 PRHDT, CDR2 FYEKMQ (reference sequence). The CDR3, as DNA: TGTGCCAGCAGCTTAGGGCAGGGGACAGGGTTTGGTGGCTACACCTTC. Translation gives CASSLGQGTGFGGYTF.

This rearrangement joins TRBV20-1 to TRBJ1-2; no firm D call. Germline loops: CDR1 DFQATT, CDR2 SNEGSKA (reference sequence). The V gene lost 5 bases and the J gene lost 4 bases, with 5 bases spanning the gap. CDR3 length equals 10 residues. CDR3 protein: CSALAYGYTF. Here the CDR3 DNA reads TGCAGTGCTCTGGCCTATGGCTACACCTTC.

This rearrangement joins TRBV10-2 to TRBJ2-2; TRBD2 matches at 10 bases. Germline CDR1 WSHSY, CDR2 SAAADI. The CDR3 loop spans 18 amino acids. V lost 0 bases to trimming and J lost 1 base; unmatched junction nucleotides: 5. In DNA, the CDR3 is TGCGCCAGCAGTGAGTCCCTAGCGGGGGCCCAGAACACCGGGGAGCTGTTTTTT. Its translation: CASSESLAGAQNTGELFF.

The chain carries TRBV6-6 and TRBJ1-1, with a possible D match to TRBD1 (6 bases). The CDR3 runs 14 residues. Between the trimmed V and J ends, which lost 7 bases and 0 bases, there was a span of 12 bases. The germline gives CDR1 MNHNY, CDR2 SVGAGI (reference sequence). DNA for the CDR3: TGTGCCAGCAACAGGGTCCCGATGAACACTGAAGCTTTCTTT. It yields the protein CASNRVPMNTEAFF.

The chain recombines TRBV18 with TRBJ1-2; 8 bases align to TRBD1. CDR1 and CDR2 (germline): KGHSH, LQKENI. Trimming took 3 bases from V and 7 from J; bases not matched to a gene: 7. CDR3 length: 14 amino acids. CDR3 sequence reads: CASSPRDRNGGYTF. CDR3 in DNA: TGTGCCAGCTCACCGAGGGACAGGAACGGTGGCTACACCTTC.

CDR3 loop: CASSITAGGYEQYF. CDR3 coding DNA: TGTGCCAGTAGTATAACCGCCGGGGGCTACGAGCAGTACTTC. The genes are TRBV19 and TRBJ2-7; the D gene is possibly TRBD2 (6 bases). The CDR3 is made up of 14 amino acids. V gave up 2 bases and J gave up 3 bases, with 11 bases separating them. Germline-derived CDR1 and CDR2 are LNHDA and SQIVND (reference sequence).

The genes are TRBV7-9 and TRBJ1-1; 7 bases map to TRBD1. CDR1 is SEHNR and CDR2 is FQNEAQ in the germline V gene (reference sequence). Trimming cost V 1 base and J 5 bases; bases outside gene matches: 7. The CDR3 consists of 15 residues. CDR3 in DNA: TGTGCCAGCAGCTTAGGGGACAGAGGGGGGACTGAAGCTTTCTTT. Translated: CASSLGDRGGTEAFF.